This T cell receptor beta chain stems from a study of blood T cell repertoires in COVID-19. Only in-frame clones appear in the TCRdb table, and some are missing; sequencing was by immunoSEQ multiplex PCR. The sample has around 150,000 clones; about 83% are singletons. The V gene's germline CDR1 is MNHEY and CDR2 SVGEGT. The CDR3 totals 16 residues. Trimming removed 2 bases at V and 1 base at J, with 11 bases between. The V call is TRBV6-2 or TRBV6-3, the J call TRBJ2-2, with D possibly being TRBD2 (7 bases). The sequence was obtained from a man between 60 and 75 years old with acute or convalescent COVID-19. Sequencing was done on a sample of peripheral blood. The CDR3: CASSYMGGQNTGELFF. CDR3 sequence (DNA): TGTGCCAGCAGTTACATGGGGGGGCAGAACACCGGGGAGCTGTTTTTT.